This TCR beta chain was found in a study of blood T cell repertoires in COVID-19 (dated by TCRdb to the early 2020s). As for the study more broadly: Samples from collaborators originated in the United States, Italy and Spain and spanned both the acute and convalescent phases of COVID-19. The prospective study material was composed of cDNA or gDNA derived from T cells, B-cell-depleted T cells, or PBMCs. The dataset comprised deeply sampled blood TCRbeta repertoires from subjects exposed to, actively infected with, or recovered from COVID-19. The repertoires were released in a freely available public database meant as a resource for research on the immune response to SARS-CoV-2. The samples were drawn from the first 160 participants of the ongoing ImmuneRACE study and from over a thousand subjects provided by 6 global collaborators. Sample metadata almost always included a de-identified subject ID, COVID-19 status, age in years and sex. Where available, HLA class I and class II types were obtained from metadata supplied by the sample provider rather than from assay-based typing. Study-level results and caveats: The quantity of clinical and demographic metadata differed by source and by participant and was supplied without curation.

The collaborating institutions used their own protocols to collect whole blood in K2EDTA tubes. For TCRbeta analysis, collaborators shipped samples as frozen whole blood, isolated PBMCs, or DNA extracted from either of those sample types. The immunoSEQ Assay, a bias-controlled multiplex PCR, was used to amplify TCRbeta CDR3 regions from genomic DNA. Turning to the authors' computational methods: The number of nucleated cells in each sample was estimated from the amplification of reference gene primers within the assay. To quantify the absolute abundance of each unique TCRbeta CDR3 rearrangement, sequence reads were collapsed and filtered. For each sample, productive Simpson clonality was calculated by taking the square root of Simpson's diversity index across productive rearrangements. TCRdb provides this immuneACCESS table in a form limited to in-frame rearrangements. Some clones are lacking; in checked studies, under half of them reflect an unresolved V gene, and why the rest are absent is not known. V, J and clone size were drawn from that table, and D and trimming were deduced from the DNA. Present in this sample are under 130,000 clones, about 92% of which were seen just once. 15% to 20% of the sample rests with the top ten.

The sample holds a few counts of this clone. No antigen is known for it. Base quality data are lacking; no much larger clone is found one base away. CDR1 and CDR2 were assigned from the germline V gene as SGHTA and FQGTGA. Trimming accounts for 5 bases at V and 8 bases at J, while the number of junction bases matched to no gene is 9. Reading from cysteine to phenylalanine, the CDR3 counts 14 amino acids. Of the read, only the CDR3 DNA is kept; its 42 bases are in frame from base 1. The sequence was collected from an elderly woman in a cohort sampled during active COVID-19. The specimen was peripheral blood. The rearrangement joined TRBV7-3 to TRBJ2-1, with TRBD2 identical over 7 junction bases. The CDR3 protein is CASSPIRGSDEQFF. In nucleotide form, the sequence is TGTGCCAGCAGCCCGATCCGCGGGAGCGATGAGCAGTTCTTC.